This T cell receptor (beta chain) appears in the sequencing data of a study of early T cells in non-severe SARS-CoV-2 infection (dated by TCRdb to about 2021). Concerning the study at large: Bulk RNA from unsorted whole blood was used for TCR sequencing, so alpha and beta chains could not be paired. The research as a whole found: VDJdb matching was skewed toward anti-spike CD8 responses and likely underestimated virus-specific expansions by missing private and CD4 specificities.

Receptor amplification or capture employed 5' RACE. For sequencing, a NextSeq 500 was employed. Unique molecular identifiers were attached to individual cDNA molecules in the TCR library protocol so that sequencing error and PCR bias could be corrected. TCR alpha and beta chains were both sequenced, and the abundances of alpha and beta sequences in each sample were closely correlated with each other. As for the original processing: Decombinator V4 was used to annotate TCR sequences for V gene, J gene and CDR3. TCRs were defined as expanded if a significant change between any two time points was detected under a Poisson model with p below 0.0001. Abundances of TCRs were expressed as counts per million after normalisation to the total number of TCRs sequenced in each sample. TRAV1-2 paired with TRAJ12, TRAJ20 or TRAJ33 defined MAIT TCRs, while TRAV10 paired with TRAJ18 defined iNKT TCRs. VDJdb, accessed on 1 November 2021, was searched for TCRs annotated for CMV, EBV and SARS-CoV-2, and TCRs annotated for more than one antigen were excluded. TCRdb ran its own pipeline on the public reads, namely fastp trimming at Q25 and MiXCR clone calling, and kept in-frame beta chains. Records with the same CDR3 protein are collapsed into one entry carrying the most frequent genes and DNA. These V and J calls originate from TCRdb's pipeline instead of the authors' own analysis. This sample comprises about 56,000 distinct CDR3 sequences, 10% of them detected only once. The ten largest clones capture roughly 6% of the sample.

The study was a case-control design nested within a healthcare worker cohort in London, UK, with weekly nasopharyngeal swab PCR tests and blood sampling. Healthcare workers were enrolled in the week of the UK lockdown, from 23 to 31 March 2020, and were followed every week for up to roughly 15 weeks. V is cut by 5 bases and J by 6 bases, and the space between the germline ends is 8 bases. CDR1 MNHEY and CDR2 SVGEGT are derived from the germline V gene. The CDR3 runs 12 amino acids, cysteine and phenylalanine included. CDR3 DNA only is kept here, 36 bases in frame from base 1. This clonotype was seen ten or more times. This receptor's antigen is unknown. Base qualities are not at hand, and no much larger clone is one base apart.

The sequenced material came from whole blood. The chain links TRBV6-2 or TRBV6-3 with TRBJ1-5, with no D gene named confidently. This clonotype was obtained from an adult who was a healthcare worker with PCR-confirmed SARS-CoV-2 infection or an uninfected control (not recorded which). In nucleotide form, the sequence is TGTGCCAGCAGTGGCGGAGGTCAGCCCCAGCATTTT. Protein translation: CASSGGGQPQHF.